This entry lists 15 T cell receptor beta chains sequenced from one sample in a study of blood T cells in healthy people across ages. A second PCR, run for roughly 7 to 11 cycles, used a sample-barcoded 5' primer plus a J-beta primer mix. Each CDR3 protein gets one entry after TCRdb re-called the 5' RACE reads with MiXCR. The table includes hundreds of thousands of distinct CDR3 sequences, nearly 60% detected once. Sequencing was performed on blood. The receptors originated from a man younger than 40 in good health.

The chain uses TRBV28 and TRBJ2-7; possible D gene TRBD2, 6 bases. The CDR3 length is 14 residues. Trimming removed 5 bases from V and 4 bases from J, with 15 bases in between. Looked up from germline, CDR1 is MDHEN and CDR2 is SYDVKM. CDR3 amino acids: CASSTRAGSYEQYF. The CDR3 DNA reads TGTGCCAGCAGTACCCGGGCGGGGAGTTACGAGCAGTACTTC.

This chain joins TRBV4-3 and TRBJ2-1, with D tentatively TRBD1 or TRBD2 (6 bases each). Germline lookup yields CDR1 LGHNA and CDR2 YSLEER. The V and J ends lost 4 bases and 7 bases respectively, with 17 bases between them. CDR3 size: 15 residues. The CDR3 nucleotides are TGCGCCAGCAGCCTAGGGGGGATGGGAGCTAATGAGCAGTTCTTC. Its translation: CASSLGGMGANEQFF.

The chain recombines TRBV5-1 with TRBJ2-3; D is unresolved. The CDR3 runs 15 residues. V was pared by 2 bases and J by 0 bases, with 10 bases between. Looked up from germline, CDR1 is SGHRS and CDR2 is YFSETQ. The CDR3: CASSFSPSSTDTQYF. The CDR3 DNA follows: TGCGCCAGCAGCTTTTCCCCGTCTAGCACAGATACGCAGTATTTT.

The rearrangement joins TRBV29-1 to TRBJ1-2; TRBD1 agrees at 9 bases. Germline CDR1 reads SQVTM; CDR2 reads ANQGSEA. The CDR3 spans 12 residues. The junction had 8 bases not matched to a gene; V was cut back by 7 bases and J by 8 bases. In nucleotides, the CDR3 is TGCAGCGCCGTCGACAGGGGGGAAGGCTACACCTTC. Translation: CSAVDRGEGYTF.

The genes are TRBV20-1 and TRBJ2-1; TRBD2 aligns across 8 bases. V gave up 1 base and J gave up 6 bases; unmatched junction bases: 8. Looked up from germline, CDR1 is DFQATT and CDR2 is SNEGSKA (reference sequence). CDR3 size: 15 residues. The CDR3 DNA follows: TGCAGTGCTAGAGTGGGAGCGGGAGATATCAATGAGCAGTTCTTC. Translation: CSARVGAGDINEQFF.

This clonotype was detected only once. The chain couples TRBV28 to TRBJ2-4; TRBD2 agrees at 11 bases. From germline, CDR1 is MDHEN and CDR2 SYDVKM. J was trimmed by 13 bases and V by 3 bases; bases with no gene match: 11. The CDR3 spans 15 residues. The CDR3 coding sequence is TGTGCCAGCAGTTTGATTATAGCGGGAGGGCGGGAGCAGTACTTC. Protein: CASSLIIAGGREQYF.

A remark on this clonotype: Mismatch with germline at one junction end may stem from a read error. The V gene is TRBV13, the J gene TRBJ2-1; D is possibly TRBD2 (5 bases). CDR1 and CDR2 (germline): PRHDT, FYEKMQ (reference sequence). This CDR3 is 15 amino acids long. The CDR3 loop is CASSSTSGSHNEQFF. The CDR3 DNA is TGTGCCAGCAGCTCCACCAGCGGCTCCCACAATGAGCAGTTCTTC.

V is TRBV7-2 and J is TRBJ2-1, with D maybe TRBD2 (6 bases). The CDR3 has 14 residues. Germline V gene lookup returns CDR1 SGHTA and CDR2 FQGNSA. V was clipped by 5 bases and J by 7 bases, with 15 bases between them. CDR3 DNA sequence: TGTGCCAGCAGCCTTGTGGAGGGGTCGAATGAGCAGTTCTTC. Residues: CASSLVEGSNEQFF.

J is TRBJ2-7 and V is TRBV12-3 or TRBV12-4; D uncertain. V was trimmed by 6 bases and J by 3 bases, leaving 15 bases between them. This CDR3 is 14 amino acids long. The CDR3 DNA reads TGTGCCAGCAGCCATACGACGCGGATCTACGAGCAGTACTTC. Its translation is CASSHTTRIYEQYF.

The V and J genes are TRBV14 and TRBJ2-7; 9 positions agree with TRBD1. The junction had 10 bases not matched to a gene; V was cut back by 4 bases and J by 6 bases. The CDR3 is 15 amino acids. Germline values: CDR1 SGHDN, CDR2 FVKESK. The CDR3 loop is CASSPQGTGLGEQYF. The CDR3, as DNA: TGTGCCAGCAGCCCCCAAGGGACAGGGCTTGGCGAGCAGTACTTC.

This chain links TRBV27 with TRBJ2-6, with D hard to call. Trimming pared 3 bases from V and 0 bases from J, leaving 12 bases between. This CDR3 region has 17 residues. Germline V lookup: CDR1 MNHEY, CDR2 SMNVEV (reference sequence). CDR3 bases: TGTGCCAGCAGTTTCTTGGAGTCCAACTCTGGGGCCAACGTCCTGACTTTC. Its translation is CASSFLESNSGANVLTF.

The V and J genes are TRBV7-9 and TRBJ2-1, with a tentative D call TRBD1 (6 bases). V lost 9 bases and J lost 12, with 27 bases in between. The CDR3 has 15 amino acids. Germline V lookup: CDR1 SEHNR, CDR2 FQNEAQ (reference sequence). The CDR3 loop reads CASPHPGDLTYRQFF. CDR3 in DNA: TGTGCCAGTCCCCATCCAGGGGACCTTACTTATCGGCAGTTCTTC.

The chain joins TRBV24-1 to TRBJ2-1; TRBD2 is a possible D gene (5 bases). The germline V gene has CDR1 KGHDR and CDR2 SFDVKD. This CDR3 contains 14 residues. V lost 3 bases, J lost 11 bases, and 16 bases lay in between. The CDR3 spells CATSDPTTRDKQFF. The CDR3 DNA follows: TGTGCCACCAGTGATCCGACCACTAGAGATAAGCAGTTCTTC.

V and J are TRBV29-1 and TRBJ2-7; the D gene is possibly TRBD2 (6 bases). V was cut by 4 bases and J by 10 bases, with 17 bases left in between. CDR3 length: 12 residues. Germline CDR1 is SQVTM and CDR2 is ANQGSEA. The CDR3 DNA sequence: TGCAGCGTTGGGCTGGGGGGAGAGGCCCAGTACTTC. It yields the protein CSVGLGGEAQYF.

The chain uses TRBV20-1 and TRBJ1-2; the D is unclear. The CDR3 totals 11 residues. Germline V lookup: CDR1 DFQATT, CDR2 SNEGSKA (reference sequence). The CDR3 loop is CIPFQDYGYTF. CDR3 nucleotides: TGCATCCCCTTTCAGGATTATGGCTACACCTTC.